This T cell receptor (beta chain) was profiled in a study of OX40 agonist ivuxolimab in advanced cancers. Overall study context: All patients had ivuxolimab intravenously every 2 weeks at 0.01 to 10 mg/kg.

The study sampled blood at baseline, cycle 4 day 1, and cycle 7 day 1. This CDR3 is built from 15 residues. Trimming stripped 2 bases from V and 3 bases from J, with 14 bases between. Germline V gene data show CDR1 as SGHNT and CDR2 as YYREEE (reference sequence). The assay was immunoSEQ multiplex PCR, and TCRdb's table has in-frame clones only and misses some. This sample carries some 44,000 clones, 80% of them seen once, and the ten largest clones take 8.5% to 12%. The sequence was collected from an adult with an advanced solid tumor such as melanoma, head and neck, liver or kidney cancer. This specimen was CD4+ or CD8+ T cells sorted from blood, taken in a trial of the OX40 agonist ivuxolimab. J is TRBJ2-5 and V is TRBV5-4; D uncertain. The CDR3 protein is CASSFQQLGKETQYF. The CDR3 bases are TGTGCCAGCAGCTTCCAACAGTTGGGAAAAGAGACCCAGTACTTC.